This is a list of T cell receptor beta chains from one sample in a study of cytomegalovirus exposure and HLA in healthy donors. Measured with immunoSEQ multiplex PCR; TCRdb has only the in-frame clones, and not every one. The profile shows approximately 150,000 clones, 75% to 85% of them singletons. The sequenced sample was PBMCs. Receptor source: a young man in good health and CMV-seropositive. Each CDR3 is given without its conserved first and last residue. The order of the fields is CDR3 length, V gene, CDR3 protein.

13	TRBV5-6	ASSFDRGSGNTIY
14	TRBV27	ASSLNQGAGNSPLH
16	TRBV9	ASSVKGQRLSNTGELF
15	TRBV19	ASSPWTSGGSTDTQY
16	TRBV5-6	ASSFLLQPGQLYNEQF
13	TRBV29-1	SVTSGTGDTGELF
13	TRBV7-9	ASSLTGEGADTQY
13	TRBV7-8	ASSYRTSGGYEQY
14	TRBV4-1	ASSPGQGRPDYGYT
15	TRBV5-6	ASSNKQGRVNNQPQH
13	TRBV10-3	AISDLRQGRGGYT
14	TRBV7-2	ASSFLAGGLTDTQY
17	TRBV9	ASSVAGTSGGGPQETQY
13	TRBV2	ASSQTSGSNNEQF
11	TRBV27	ASSFNRGKKLF
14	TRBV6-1	ASSALISGRGETQY
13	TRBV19	ASSILVTGDQPQH
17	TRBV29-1	SVEDRLPTLTPLHQPQH
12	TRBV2	ASRKQGRGEKLF
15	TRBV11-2	ASSPSGLAESTDTQY
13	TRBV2	ASSDSRQGAGGAF
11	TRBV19	ASSMGLVYEQY
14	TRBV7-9	ASSSDLAGGPGELF
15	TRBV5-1	ASSRYDSGSPYNEQF
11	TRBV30	AWSPQGIGKKT
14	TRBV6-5	ASSYEGGVRSYEQY
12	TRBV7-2	ASNPGLFQETQY
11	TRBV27	ASSLGPVHEQY
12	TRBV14	ASSQGHGSYEQY
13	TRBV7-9	ASSLGDRGYYEQY
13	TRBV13	ASSFGASGDNEQF
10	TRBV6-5	ASREQNYGYT
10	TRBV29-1	SVLAGTYEQY
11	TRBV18	ASSPEGDQPQH
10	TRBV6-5	ASRGTGGEQF